Detailed here is one TCR beta chain. This sample was included in a study of blood T cell repertoires in COVID-19. About the research overall: The analysed material was cDNA or gDNA that came from T cells, B-cell-depleted T cells, or PBMCs.

Authors' analysis steps: Amplification from reference gene primers served as the basis for estimated nucleated cell counts. Measured with immunoSEQ multiplex PCR; TCRdb has only the in-frame clones, and not every one. For V, J and clone size, that table is used; D and trimming come from the DNA. The data hold under 200,000 clones, with 60% to 85% observed a single time. Germline V gives CDR1 DFQATT, CDR2 SNEGSKA (reference sequence). CDR3 length equals 14 residues. V gave up 3 bases and J gave up 6 bases; unmatched junction bases: 5. V gene TRBV20-1 combines with J gene TRBJ2-1; TRBD2 matches 10 bases. The TCR sequence derives from a man aged 60 to 69 with acute or convalescent COVID-19. Material for sequencing was peripheral blood. CDR3 DNA sequence: TGCAGTGCTAGTTGGCTAGCGGGGGTCAATGAGCAGTTCTTC. Translated, it gives CSASWLAGVNEQFF.